This T cell receptor (beta chain) is drawn from a study of blood T cell repertoires in COVID-19. Trimming removed 0 bases at V and 8 bases at J, with 14 bases between. Germline CDR1 and CDR2: KGHSH and LQKENI. The CDR3 spans 15 residues. Measured with immunoSEQ multiplex PCR; TCRdb has only the in-frame clones, and not every one. The sample includes around 370,000 clones, about 88% of them seen just once. Sequenced input: peripheral blood. This sequence joins TRBV18 and TRBJ2-4; weak D call: TRBD2 (7 bases). The TCR comes from a woman between 65 and 79 years old with COVID-19, enrolled during active disease. The CDR3 DNA reads as TGTGCCAGCTCACCACCGAATGGGGAGGGGGACATTCAGTACTTC. Its protein product is CASSPPNGEGDIQYF.